Shown below are 14 T cell receptor beta chains from a single sample sequenced in a study of blood T cell repertoires in COVID-19. Clones were sequenced by immunoSEQ multiplex PCR, and TCRdb holds only the in-frame ones, with some missing. The sample yields under 300,000 clones, around 91% seen once. Sequencing input: PBMCs or T cells enriched from blood (not recorded which). The receptors shown here come from a woman aged 18-29 years who had recovered from COVID-19.

This chain joins TRBV4-2 and TRBJ1-5, with D maybe TRBD1 (5 bases). The V end was cut by 1 base, the J end by 2 bases, with 18 bases between. CDR1 is LGHNA, CDR2 YNFKEQ, per germline. The CDR3 length is 18 residues. In DNA form, the CDR3 reads TGTGCCAGCAGCCAAGGCCGTTGGGGGGAAGGCGGCAATCAGCCCCAGCATTTT. Translating gives CASSQGRWGEGGNQPQHF.

CDR3 loop: CASSPRRGANEQFF. The CDR3 DNA is TGTGCCAGCAGCCCCCGGCGGGGGGCCAATGAGCAGTTCTTC. The chain employs TRBV5-4 and TRBJ2-1; 8 bases match TRBD2. The J segment lost 6 bases and the V segment lost 4 bases, leaving 6 bases of the junction unmatched. Germline lookup yields CDR1 SGHNT and CDR2 YYREEE (reference sequence). The CDR3 consists of 14 residues.

This sequence joins TRBV7-3 and TRBJ2-5; 8 nucleotides line up with TRBD2. V trimming: 5 bases; J trimming: 1 base; junction bases outside the gene matches: 15. The CDR3 runs 18 residues. Germline V gene lookup returns CDR1 SGHTA and CDR2 FQGTGA. The CDR3, as DNA: TGTGCCAGCAGCCCTACGGGGGGGCTGAATCGAGGCCAAGAGACCCAGTACTTC. This translates into CASSPTGGLNRGQETQYF.

V usage is TRBV7-2 and J usage is TRBJ1-2; 7 nucleotides line up with TRBD1. After removal of 5 bases from V and 5 bases from J, the junction contained 14 bases not matched to a gene. CDR3 size: 16 residues. Germline CDR1 SGHTA, CDR2 FQGNSA. This CDR3 is CASSGRQGSLWYGYTF. For the CDR3, the DNA is TGTGCCAGCAGCGGGCGACAGGGTAGTTTATGGTATGGCTACACCTTC.

V gene TRBV6-2 or TRBV6-3 combines with J gene TRBJ2-7, with a tentative D call TRBD2 (5 bases). From germline, CDR1 is MNHEY and CDR2 SVGEGT. Trimming took 0 bases from V and 5 from J, leaving 23 bases between them. The CDR3 runs 18 residues. CDR3 sequence reads: CASSYSSFGAPEGNEQYF. The CDR3 nucleotides read TGTGCCAGCAGTTACTCGAGCTTTGGTGCGCCCGAGGGCAACGAGCAGTACTTC.

This rearrangement joins TRBV6-4 to TRBJ1-2; D remains unclear. V was clipped by 8 bases and J by 13 bases, with 17 bases between them. Germline-derived CDR1 and CDR2 are MRHNA and SNTAGT. This CDR3 has 11 residues. DNA for the CDR3: TGTGCCAGCCCCGGAGGGTGGCTACGCACCTTC. Its translation is CASPGGWLRTF.

This chain uses TRBV4-1 with TRBJ1-4; D call uncertain. V lost 0 bases to trimming and J lost 5 bases, with 13 bases between them. CDR3 length equals 16 residues. CDR1 is MGHRA, CDR2 YSYEKL, per germline. The CDR3: CASSQDARSVNEKLFF. The CDR3 nucleotides read TGCGCCAGCAGCCAAGATGCCAGGTCGGTAAATGAAAAACTGTTTTTT.

This clone was counted once. The chain uses TRBV19 and TRBJ1-5; tentatively, D is TRBD1 (6 bases). V was pared by 3 bases and J by 4 bases, with 13 bases between. The CDR3 sequence is 15 residues long. The V gene's germline CDR1 is LNHDA and CDR2 SQIVND (reference sequence). Here the CDR3 DNA reads TGTGCCAGTAGTATTTACAGGGAAGAAAATCAGCCCCAGCATTTT. As protein: CASSIYREENQPQHF.

The chain combines TRBV6-2 or TRBV6-3 with TRBJ2-7; 13 bases are shared with TRBD2. Losses at the gene ends were 2 bases for V and 4 bases for J; bases not matched to a gene: 5. The CDR3 runs to 16 residues. Germline values: CDR1 MNHEY, CDR2 SVGEGT. The chain's CDR3 is CASSYEPGLAGYEQYF. In nucleotides, the CDR3 is TGTGCCAGCAGTTACGAACCGGGACTAGCGGGGTACGAGCAGTACTTC.

The CDR3 region is CASSTSYSGANVLTF. In DNA, the CDR3 is TGTGCCAGTAGTACCTCCTACTCTGGGGCCAACGTCCTGACTTTC. V and J are TRBV19 and TRBJ2-6; the D is unclear. The CDR3 consists of 15 residues. V was clipped by 4 bases and J by 0 bases, with 7 bases between them. Germline V gene lookup returns CDR1 LNHDA and CDR2 SQIVND (reference sequence).

The rearrangement uses TRBV6-5 and TRBJ1-1, with a possible D match to TRBD1 (6 bases). The CDR3 is made up of 14 amino acids. The V end was cut by 4 bases, the J end by 2 bases, with 11 bases between. Germline CDR1 reads MNHEY; CDR2 reads SVGAGI. Here the CDR3 reads CASSSARGNTEAFF. The CDR3 bases are TGTGCCAGCAGTTCCGCCAGGGGAAACACTGAAGCTTTCTTT.

This chain connects TRBV4-2 to TRBJ1-2; D is undetermined. Germline V gives CDR1 LGHNA, CDR2 YNFKEQ. Trimming removed 3 bases from V and 5 bases from J, with 19 bases in between. This CDR3 has 16 amino acids. The CDR3 nucleotides are TGTGCCAGCAGCCAGAAAGCCGATTATAGTGTGTATGGCTACACCTTC. This translates into CASSQKADYSVYGYTF.

In this sample, this clone turned up once. The genes are TRBV6-5 and TRBJ1-5, with 7 nucleotides matching TRBD1. J gave up 6 bases and V 6 bases, and 11 bases lay outside the gene matches. The CDR3 runs 15 residues. CDR1 and CDR2 (germline): MNHEY, SVGAGI. The CDR3 sequence: CASSPYDRVTQPQHF. DNA of the CDR3: TGTGCCAGCAGCCCCTACGACAGGGTGACTCAGCCCCAGCATTTT.

The chain joins TRBV6-5 to TRBJ1-1; D remains unclear. The CDR3 has 14 amino acids. V gave up 4 bases and J gave up 2 bases, with 11 bases separating them. Germline loops: CDR1 MNHEY, CDR2 SVGAGI. The CDR3 loop is CASSLNGGNTEAFF. DNA of the CDR3: TGTGCCAGCAGTTTGAACGGCGGAAACACTGAAGCTTTCTTT.